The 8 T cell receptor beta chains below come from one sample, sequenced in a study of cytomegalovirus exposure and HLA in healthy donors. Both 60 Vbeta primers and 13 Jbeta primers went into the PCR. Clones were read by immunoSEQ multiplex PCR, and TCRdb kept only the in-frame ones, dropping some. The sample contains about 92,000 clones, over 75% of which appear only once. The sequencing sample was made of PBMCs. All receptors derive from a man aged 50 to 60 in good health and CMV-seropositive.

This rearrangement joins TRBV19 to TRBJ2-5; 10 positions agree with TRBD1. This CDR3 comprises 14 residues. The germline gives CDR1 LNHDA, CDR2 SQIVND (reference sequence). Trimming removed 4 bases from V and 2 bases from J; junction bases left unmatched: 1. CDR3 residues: CASSKDRGQETQYF. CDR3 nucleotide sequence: TGTGCCAGTAGTAAGGACAGGGGGCAAGAGACCCAGTACTTC.

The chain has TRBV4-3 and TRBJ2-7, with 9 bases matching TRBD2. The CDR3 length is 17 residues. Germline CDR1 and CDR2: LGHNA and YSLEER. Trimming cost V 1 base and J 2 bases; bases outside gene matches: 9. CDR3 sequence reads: CASSQVLVAGAPYEQYF. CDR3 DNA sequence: TGCGCCAGCAGCCAAGTTTTGGTAGCGGGGGCCCCCTACGAGCAGTACTTC.

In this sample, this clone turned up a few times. The CDR3 is CASSNKVWVEAGANVLTF. The CDR3 coding sequence is TGTGCCAGCAGCAATAAGGTTTGGGTTGAGGCTGGGGCCAACGTCCTGACTTTC. The rearrangement links TRBV7-8 to TRBJ2-6; D unresolved. Germline V lookup: CDR1 SGHVS, CDR2 FQNEAQ. V lost 5 bases and J 2 bases, leaving 19 bases between the germline ends. CDR3 length: 18 amino acids.

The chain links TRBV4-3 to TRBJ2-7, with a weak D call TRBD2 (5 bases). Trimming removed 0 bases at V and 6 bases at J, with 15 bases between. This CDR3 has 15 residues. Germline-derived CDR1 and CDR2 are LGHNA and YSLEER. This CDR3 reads CASSQEASGSAEQYF. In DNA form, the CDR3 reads TGCGCCAGCAGCCAAGAGGCCTCGGGGTCCGCCGAGCAGTACTTC.

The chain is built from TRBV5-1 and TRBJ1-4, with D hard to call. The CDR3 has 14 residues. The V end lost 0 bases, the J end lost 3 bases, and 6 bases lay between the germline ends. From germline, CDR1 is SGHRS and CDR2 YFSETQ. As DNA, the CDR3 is TGCGCCAGCAGCTTGGCGGGTTCTAATGAAAAACTGTTTTTT. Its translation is CASSLAGSNEKLFF.

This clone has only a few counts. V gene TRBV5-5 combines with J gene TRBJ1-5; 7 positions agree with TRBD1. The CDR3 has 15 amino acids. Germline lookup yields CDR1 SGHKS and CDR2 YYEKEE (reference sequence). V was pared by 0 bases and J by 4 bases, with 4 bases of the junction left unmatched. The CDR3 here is CASSLAGTENQPQHF. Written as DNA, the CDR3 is TGTGCCAGCAGCTTGGCCGGGACAGAGAATCAGCCCCAGCATTTT. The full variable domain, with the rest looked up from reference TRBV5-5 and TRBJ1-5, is DAGVTQSPTHLIKTRGQQVTLRCSPISGHKSVSWYQQVLGQGPQFIFQYYEKEERGRGNFPDRFSARQFPNYSSELNVNALLLGDSALYLCASSLAGTENQPQHFGDGTRLSIL.

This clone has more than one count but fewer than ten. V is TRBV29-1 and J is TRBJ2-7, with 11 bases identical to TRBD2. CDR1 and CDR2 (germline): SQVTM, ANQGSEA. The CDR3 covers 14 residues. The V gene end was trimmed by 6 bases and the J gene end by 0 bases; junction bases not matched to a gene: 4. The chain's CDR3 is CSVLLAGDSYEQYF. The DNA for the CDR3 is TGCAGCGTCTTACTAGCGGGGGACTCCTACGAGCAGTACTTC.

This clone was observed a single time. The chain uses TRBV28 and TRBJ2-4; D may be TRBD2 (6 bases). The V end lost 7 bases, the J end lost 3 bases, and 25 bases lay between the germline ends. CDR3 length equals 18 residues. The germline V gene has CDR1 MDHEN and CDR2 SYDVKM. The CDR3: CASTTPGGQGFGKNIQYF. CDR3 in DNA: TGTGCCAGCACTACCCCTGGAGGGCAGGGTTTTGGCAAAAACATTCAGTACTTC.